Reported below is one T cell receptor (beta chain). Its antigen remains undetermined. Per-base quality was not reported, and no clone a single base away is much larger than it. These data come from a study of blood T cells in healthy people across ages (dated by TCRdb to about 2015). Some background on the complete study: Template switching captured roughly one uniquely barcoded TCR beta cDNA molecule per two T cells in model experiments. Using deep sequencing normalized with unique cDNA molecular identifiers, the study measured how TCR beta repertoire diversity changes with age. The donors were split into four age groups: young (average 16 years), middle-aged (around 40), aged (around 67) and long-lived (approximately 89). To avoid experimental bias, donors of different ages were randomly spread across the sequencing lanes. Two additional independent replicas of 1 million unique cDNA reads from the same blood draw were analyzed for two donors (one aged 18 to 30 and one aged 80 or older). What the authors observed across the whole study: Bulk unsorted PBMC profiling prevented conclusive comparison of naive and antigen-experienced compartments. Estimates of total diversity based on one million sequenced T cells were regarded as lower bounds and as underestimates. Observed TCR beta diversity per million T cells fell roughly linearly with age, and a significant reduction was already apparent by age roughly 40. Compared with the aged group, more naive CD4+ T cells, fewer expanded clones and increased TCR diversity were shown by the long-lived group, suggesting age selection. There was a strong correlation between observed TCR beta diversity and the percentage of naive T cells measured by flow cytometry. Because the CMV infection status of the donors was unknown, age-related changes in expanded clonotypes may potentially have been confounded.

The method behind the library was 5' RACE. This sample was sequenced with an Illumina HiSeq 2500. The second PCR ran for roughly 6 to 11 cycles and used a J-beta primer mix along with a sample-barcoded 5' primer. A unique molecular identifier was introduced onto each TCR beta cDNA molecule by a template-switch 5' adaptor carrying 12 random nucleotides. At least 3 million CDR3-containing paired-end reads were obtained from each sample. The Mint cDNA synthesis kit, primed by a TRBC-specific oligonucleotide, was used to synthesize first-strand cDNA from all RNA. All cDNA was treated with uracil-DNA glycosylase and then went through a first 18-cycle PCR with the universal primers M1SS and BC2_uni_R. As for how the authors treated the data: For normalization, 1 million high-quality reads, each with a distinct molecular identifier, were randomly selected from each sample. Reads with shared molecular identifiers were discarded instead of being binned into consensus sequences. CDR3 identification, clonotype clustering and error correction used MiTCR with a Q25 quality threshold and the strictest error-elimination algorithm. A nonparametric unseen species model with Euler transformation was used to estimate lower-bound total TCR beta diversity. TCRdb redid the processing of the public reads, applying fastp at Q25 and MiXCR, and retained in-frame beta chains. Every distinct CDR3 protein forms one entry, paired with its most common genes and DNA. Clone size and V and J calls follow TCRdb, not the original study. In all, the sample holds 850,000 to 1,300,000 distinct CDR3 sequences, and around 43% of those were seen once. The ten most abundant clones make up approximately 19% of the sample.

The roughly 39 donors, aged about 6 to 95 years, were systemically healthy Caucasian individuals from Russia. Approximately 10 milliliters of peripheral blood were collected from each donor into EDTA-treated Vacutainer tubes. Ficoll-Paque density-gradient centrifugation was used to isolate PBMCs, with at least 6.5 million per sample. Trizol reagent was used to extract total RNA from the PBMCs, yielding at least 5.5 micrograms per sample. Naive CD45RAhigh/CD27high T cell percentages were measured by flow cytometry on a PBMC aliquot from every donor. From its cysteine to its phenylalanine, the CDR3 spans 14 amino acids. This entry keeps only the CDR3 DNA: 42 bases, framed from base 1. Based on the germline V gene, the CDR1 and CDR2 sequences are MGHRA and YSYEKL. Cut back by 3 bases and 4 bases, the V and J ends lie 10 bases apart.

Recombination linked TRBV4-1 to TRBJ1-3, with no D gene named confidently. The source is a woman aged 55-70 years in good health. Specimen: blood. The CDR3 in this case is CASSHPSAGNTIYF. Read as DNA, the sequence is TGCGCCAGCAGCCACCCATCGGCAGGAAACACCATATATTTT.